The T cell receptor (beta chain) described here comes from a study of T cells after yellow fever vaccination. In germline, CDR1 is SGHRS, CDR2 YFSETQ. V was shortened by 0 bases and J by 6 bases, with 10 bases between the two germline ends. CDR3 length: 14 residues. This clonotype was detected a few times. TCRdb re-derived calls from the 5' RACE reads in MiXCR, one entry per CDR3 protein. There are under 300,000 distinct CDR3 sequences in the sample; less than 9% occur only once, and 0.85% lies in the top ten. This chain links TRBV5-1 with TRBJ1-5; D is unresolved. The material sequenced was CD4+ T cells sorted from PBMCs, taken 15 days after the yellow fever booster vaccination. The sequence was obtained from a man aged 25-45 years who received the YFV17D yellow fever vaccine. CDR3 protein: CASSLGQIGQPQHF. The CDR3 nucleotides are TGCGCCAGCAGCTTGGGGCAGATCGGTCAGCCCCAGCATTTT.